The 26 T cell receptor beta chains below were found in one sample sequenced in a study of beta chain features in type 1 diabetes. Every isolated RNA sample was fully reverse transcribed, so sequencing captured expressed TCRB transcripts. Assay used: immunoSEQ multiplex PCR; TCRdb lists only in-frame clones, some missing. The table lists about 270,000 clones, 13% to 15% of them singletons. The sample consisted of naive CD4+ T cells from blood. These receptors came from a woman aged 40 to 49 in good health.

The chain combines TRBV5-1 with TRBJ2-2; 7 bases map to TRBD2. The V gene's germline CDR1 is SGHRS and CDR2 YFSETQ. This CDR3 contains 16 residues. Trimming cost V 4 bases and J 5 bases; bases outside gene matches: 11. The CDR3 loop reads CASSVRVRGGTGELFF. The CDR3 DNA reads as TGCGCCAGCAGCGTTCGGGTCCGCGGGGGAACCGGGGAGCTGTTTTTT.

In this sample, this clone turned up a few times. V and J are TRBV6-5 and TRBJ2-1; weak D call: TRBD1 (6 bases). This CDR3 contains 13 residues. Trimming took off 4 bases at V and 6 bases at J, with 10 bases between the two ends. CDR1 is MNHEY, CDR2 SVGAGI, per germline. CDR3 amino acids: CASSSDRRNEQFF. Written as DNA, the CDR3 is TGTGCCAGCAGTTCGGACAGACGCAATGAGCAGTTCTTC.

V gene TRBV5-1 combines with J gene TRBJ2-3; 7 positions agree with TRBD2. The V gene's germline CDR1 is SGHRS and CDR2 YFSETQ. The CDR3 is 16 residues long. Trimming removed 0 bases from V and 3 bases from J; junction bases left unmatched: 7. CDR3 residues: CASSLGPSGRTDTQYF. The CDR3 DNA follows: TGCGCCAGCAGCTTGGGTCCTAGCGGTAGAACAGATACGCAGTATTTT.

This chain connects TRBV6-1 to TRBJ1-5; a possible D gene is TRBD1 (5 bases). Per the germline V gene, CDR1 is MNHNS and CDR2 is SASEGT. CDR3 size: 12 residues. Trimming took 7 bases from V and 5 from J, leaving 9 bases between them. CDR3 sequence reads: CASKEGDQPQHF. The CDR3, as DNA: TGTGCCAGCAAAGAAGGGGATCAGCCCCAGCATTTT.

This rearrangement joins TRBV5-6 to TRBJ2-3; no firm D call. CDR1 is SGHDT and CDR2 is YYEEEE in the germline V gene. V lost 3 bases, J lost 2 bases, and 13 bases lay in between. This CDR3 is 15 amino acids long. The CDR3 sequence is CASSSQVRYTDTQYF. As DNA, the CDR3 is TGTGCCAGCAGCTCCCAGGTTCGGTACACAGATACGCAGTATTTT.

This clone has a handful of counts. The rearrangement links TRBV4-3 to TRBJ1-3; 7 positions match TRBD1. V dropped 5 bases and J dropped 4; count of bases not matched to a gene: 5. Looked up from germline, CDR1 is LGHNA and CDR2 is YSLEER. This CDR3 is 14 amino acids long. The CDR3 sequence: CASSSTGVGNTIYF. The CDR3 DNA sequence: TGCGCCAGCAGCTCCACAGGGGTCGGAAACACCATATATTTT.

This chain uses TRBV9 with TRBJ2-3; TRBD2 matches 13 bases. Germline loops: CDR1 SGDLS, CDR2 YYNGEE. The CDR3 has 19 residues. The V segment lost 1 base and the J segment 5 bases; nucleotides outside the gene matches: 13. CDR3 sequence (DNA): TGTGCCAGCAGCGTAAAGGGACTAGCGGGGTCCCCTCGGGGAGATACGCAGTATTTT. Its translation: CASSVKGLAGSPRGDTQYF.

Only a few counts were recorded for this clone. J is TRBJ2-1 and V is TRBV7-2, with 8 bases aligning to TRBD1. With V trimmed by 7 bases and J by 0 bases, 5 bases remained unmatched. The CDR3 covers 15 residues. From germline, CDR1 is SGHTA and CDR2 FQGNSA. This CDR3 reads CASTGDRSSYNEQFF. CDR3 DNA: TGTGCCAGCACCGGGGACAGGAGCTCCTACAATGAGCAGTTCTTC.

In its sample, this clone was seen a few times. V is TRBV7-2 and J is TRBJ2-3; 9 nucleotides agree with TRBD2. V lost 4 bases to trimming and J lost 9 bases; unmatched junction nucleotides: 20. Germline CDR1 SGHTA, CDR2 FQGNSA. This CDR3 contains 18 residues. The CDR3 region has the DNA TGTGCCAGCAGCTCCAGAACTTTAGCGGGGGCCCGGGGGGCCACGCAGTATTTT. It yields the protein CASSSRTLAGARGATQYF.

This clone was picked up a small number of times. The rearrangement links TRBV7-2 to TRBJ2-3; no definite D call. V was cut by 7 bases and J by 4 bases, with 12 bases left in between. The length of the CDR3 is 13 residues. Germline lookup yields CDR1 SGHTA and CDR2 FQGNSA. CDR3 sequence (DNA): TGTGCCAGCAACTCGAGGTTGTCAGATACGCAGTATTTT. It yields the protein CASNSRLSDTQYF.

This chain links TRBV18 with TRBJ2-3, with 7 bases that match TRBD2. This CDR3 is 14 amino acids long. V lost 2 bases to trimming and J lost 2 bases; unmatched junction nucleotides: 1. Germline assignment: CDR1 KGHSH and CDR2 LQKENI. CDR3 sequence: CASSPGTTTDTQYF. CDR3 nucleotides: TGTGCCAGCTCACCAGGGACTACCACAGATACGCAGTATTTT. The variable domain in full, with the rest retrieved from reference TRBV18 and TRBJ2-3, is NAGVMQNPRHLVRRRGQEARLRCSPMKGHSHVYWYRQLPEEGLKFMVYLQKENIIDESGMPKERFSAEFPKEGPSILRIQQVVRGDSAAYFCASSPGTTTDTQYFGPGTRLTVL.

The chain carries TRBV4-1 and TRBJ1-5; 7 bases fit TRBD1. This CDR3 is built from 14 residues. The V segment lost 4 bases and the J segment 6 bases; nucleotides outside the gene matches: 6. Germline V CDR1 and CDR2: MGHRA, YSYEKL. Written as DNA, the CDR3 is TGCGCCAGCAGCCTAGACAGGGTTGTTCAGCCCCAGCATTTT. Amino acids: CASSLDRVVQPQHF.

In this sample, this clone turned up a few times. V usage is TRBV5-4 and J usage is TRBJ2-7; 7 nucleotides line up with TRBD2. V lost 4 bases, J lost 4 bases, and 11 bases stayed unmatched. This CDR3 region has 15 residues. The germline CDR1 and CDR2 sequences are SGHNT and YYREEE (reference sequence). CDR3 loop: CASSRGGGDTYEQYF. Written as DNA, the CDR3 is TGTGCCAGCAGCCGGGGCGGGGGAGATACTTACGAGCAGTACTTC.

This clone has a handful of counts. The chain uses TRBV6-5 and TRBJ2-1; the D gene is possibly TRBD2 (5 bases). CDR1 and CDR2 from the germline V gene are MNHEY and SVGAGI. With 2 bases removed from V and 10 bases from J, the gap between germline ends came to 12 bases. There are 13 residues in the CDR3. The CDR3 DNA sequence: TGTGCCAGCAGTTACGGCCAAGCGGTGGAGCAGTTCTTC. It yields the protein CASSYGQAVEQFF.

This clone was seen many times. The rearrangement uses TRBV29-1 and TRBJ1-1; possibly TRBD1 for D (6 bases). Germline loops: CDR1 SQVTM, CDR2 ANQGSEA. CDR3 length: 14 residues. Trimming pared 1 base from V and 11 bases from J, leaving 20 bases between. DNA of the CDR3: TGCAGCGTTGAAGCTAGATCCGGACAGAGCGCTGCTTTCTTT. Translated, it gives CSVEARSGQSAAFF.

The chain couples TRBV11-2 to TRBJ2-5, with D maybe TRBD1 (6 bases). The CDR3 totals 16 residues. V lost 1 base and J lost 5, with 17 bases in between. Germline V gene lookup returns CDR1 SGHAT and CDR2 FQNNGV. CDR3 residues: CASSLGRGGAGETQYF. CDR3 nucleotide sequence: TGTGCCAGCAGCTTAGGTCGAGGGGGTGCCGGCGAGACCCAGTACTTC.

This chain connects TRBV28 to TRBJ2-5; 8 bases match TRBD1. V lost 2 bases, J lost 5 bases, and 7 bases stayed unmatched. The CDR3 has 15 residues. Germline lookup yields CDR1 MDHEN and CDR2 SYDVKM. CDR3 nucleotide sequence: TGTGCCAGCAGTTTAAGGCAGGGGGCGGGGGAGACCCAGTACTTC. It encodes CASSLRQGAGETQYF.

The rearrangement uses TRBV7-2 and TRBJ1-2, with 8 bases that match TRBD1. In germline, CDR1 is SGHTA, CDR2 FQGNSA. This CDR3 is built from 15 residues. With V trimmed by 1 base and J by 4 bases, 5 bases remained unmatched. This CDR3 is CASSLGDRSSYGYTF. The CDR3 DNA sequence: TGTGCCAGCAGCTTAGGGGACAGGTCTTCCTATGGCTACACCTTC. The whole variable domain, filled in from reference TRBV7-2 and TRBJ1-2, reads GAGVSQSPSNKVTEKGKDVELRCDPISGHTALYWYRQSLGQGLEFLIYFQGNSAPDKSGLPSDRFSAERTGGSVSTLTIQRTQQEDSAVYLCASSLGDRSSYGYTFGSGTRLTVV.

The chain carries TRBV5-8 and TRBJ2-1; D possibly corresponds to TRBD1 (5 bases). The CDR3 runs 13 residues. V lost 10 bases to trimming and J lost 3 bases, with 14 bases between them. Germline assignment: CDR1 SGHTS and CDR2 YDEGEE. The CDR3 DNA reads TGTGCCTGCCTAAAGGACAACTACAATGAGCAGTTCTTC. It specifies CACLKDNYNEQFF.

V usage is TRBV11-2 and J usage is TRBJ1-3; the D is unclear. This CDR3 spans 16 amino acids. With 4 bases removed from V and 2 bases from J, the gap between germline ends came to 15 bases. Germline CDR1 reads SGHAT; CDR2 reads FQNNGV. The CDR3 sequence is CASSSLEGVAGNTIYF. The CDR3 DNA reads TGTGCCAGCAGCTCCCTTGAGGGCGTCGCTGGAAACACCATATATTTT.

This clone was seen a handful of times. The chain uses TRBV4-3 and TRBJ2-1, with 7 positions matching TRBD2. V lost 0 bases, J lost 4 bases, and 6 bases stayed unmatched. CDR1 is LGHNA and CDR2 is YSLEER in the germline V gene. The CDR3 has 16 residues. CDR3 sequence (DNA): TGCGCCAGCAGCCAAGATGCCCAGCGGGGATACAATGAGCAGTTCTTC. Translating gives CASSQDAQRGYNEQFF.

This clone has a single count. The V call is TRBV11-2, the J call TRBJ2-1; the match to TRBD2 covers 9 bases. J gave up 4 bases and V 5 bases, and 9 bases lay outside the gene matches. CDR3 size: 16 residues. Germline assignment: CDR1 SGHAT and CDR2 FQNNGV. The CDR3, as DNA: TGTGCCAGCAGCCAATTGTTAGCGGGGGCGTACAATGAGCAGTTCTTC. It translates to CASSQLLAGAYNEQFF. The complete variable domain, with remaining parts taken from reference TRBV11-2 and TRBJ2-1, reads EAGVAQSPRYKIIEKRQSVAFWCNPISGHATLYWYQQILGQGPKLLIQFQNNGVVDDSQLPKDRFSAERLKGVDSTLKIQPAKLEDSAVYLCASSQLLAGAYNEQFFGPGTRLTVL.

A word on this clone: Other DNA sequences of this sample code for an identical CDR3. The rearrangement joins TRBV9 to TRBJ2-7; possible D gene TRBD1, 5 bases. The CDR3 runs to 14 residues. V was cut by 2 bases and J by 0 bases, with 9 bases left in between. Germline values: CDR1 SGDLS, CDR2 YYNGEE. The CDR3 spells CASSVTASSYEQYF. In DNA, the CDR3 is TGTGCCAGCAGCGTGACAGCGAGCTCCTACGAGCAGTACTTC.

The chain joins TRBV5-1 to TRBJ1-4; D is unclear. The CDR3 has 15 amino acids. The germline gives CDR1 SGHRS, CDR2 YFSETQ. V was pared by 4 bases and J by 4 bases, with 14 bases between. The CDR3 spells CASSPARASNEKLFF. The CDR3, as DNA: TGCGCCAGCAGCCCGGCAAGAGCGAGTAATGAAAAACTGTTTTTT.

Only a few counts were recorded for this clone. The J gene is TRBJ2-2, the V gene TRBV18, with D possibly matching TRBD1 (6 bases). Per germline, CDR1 KGHSH and CDR2 LQKENI. The CDR3 spans 13 residues. V was clipped by 8 bases and J by 7 bases, with 14 bases between them. Here the CDR3 DNA reads TGTGCCAGCACCCGGGACATCCTCGGGGAGCTGTTTTTT. It yields the protein CASTRDILGELFF.

CDR3 DNA sequence: TGTGCCAGTAGTCCGGGACAGCTCACATGGTTCACAGATACGCAGTATTTT. Translation gives CASSPGQLTWFTDTQYF. The chain employs TRBV19 and TRBJ2-3, with TRBD1 matching 7 bases. The V gene end was trimmed by 5 bases and the J gene end by 2 bases; junction bases not matched to a gene: 13. The germline V gene encodes CDR1 LNHDA and CDR2 SQIVND (reference sequence). CDR3 length: 17 residues.